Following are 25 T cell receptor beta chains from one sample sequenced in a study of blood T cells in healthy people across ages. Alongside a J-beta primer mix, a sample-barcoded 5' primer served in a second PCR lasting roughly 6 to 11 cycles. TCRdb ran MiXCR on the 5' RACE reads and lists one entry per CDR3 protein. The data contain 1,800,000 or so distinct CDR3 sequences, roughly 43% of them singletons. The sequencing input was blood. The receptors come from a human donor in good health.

In nucleotides, the CDR3 is TGTGCCAGCAGTTATTTCAACAGGGAAAACTATGGCTACACCTTC. Its translation: CASSYFNRENYGYTF. The chain combines TRBV6-5 with TRBJ1-2; D is possibly TRBD1 (6 bases). Trimming took off 3 bases at V and 2 bases at J, with 13 bases between the two ends. Germline CDR1 is MNHEY and CDR2 is SVGAGI. The CDR3 contains 15 residues.

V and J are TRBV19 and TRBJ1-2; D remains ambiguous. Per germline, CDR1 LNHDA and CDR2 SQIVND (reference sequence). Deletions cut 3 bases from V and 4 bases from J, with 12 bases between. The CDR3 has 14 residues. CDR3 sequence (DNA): TGTGCCAGTAGTATGGATCCCACGATCTATGGCTACACCTTC. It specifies CASSMDPTIYGYTF.

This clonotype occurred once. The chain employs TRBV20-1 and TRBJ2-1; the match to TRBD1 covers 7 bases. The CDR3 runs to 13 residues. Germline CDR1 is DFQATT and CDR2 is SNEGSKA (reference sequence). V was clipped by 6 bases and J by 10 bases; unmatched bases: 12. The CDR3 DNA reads TGCAGTGCCATACAGGGGCCCTTATACGAGCAGTTCTTC. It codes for CSAIQGPLYEQFF.

The CDR3 DNA sequence: TGTGCCAGCAGCTTAGCTCCGGGACATACCCACGAGCAGTACTTC. Residues: CASSLAPGHTHEQYF. The chain combines TRBV11-1 with TRBJ2-5; tentative D call: TRBD1 (6 bases). The end of the DNA aligns better with TRBJ2-7, so the J call may be wrong. The V gene's germline CDR1 is SGHAT and CDR2 FQDESV (reference sequence). CDR3 size: 15 residues.

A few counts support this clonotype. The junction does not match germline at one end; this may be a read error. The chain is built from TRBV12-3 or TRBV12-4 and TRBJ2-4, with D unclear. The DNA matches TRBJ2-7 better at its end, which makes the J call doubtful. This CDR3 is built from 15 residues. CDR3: CASSHLGSRSHEQYF. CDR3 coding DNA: TGTGCCAGCTCCCACCTTGGTTCACGCTCCCACGAGCAGTACTTC.

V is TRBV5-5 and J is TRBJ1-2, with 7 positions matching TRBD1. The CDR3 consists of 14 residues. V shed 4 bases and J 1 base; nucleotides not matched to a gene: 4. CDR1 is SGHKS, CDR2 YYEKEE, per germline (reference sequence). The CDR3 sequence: CASSVTGVNYGYTF. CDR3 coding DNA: TGTGCCAGCAGCGTTACAGGGGTTAACTATGGCTACACCTTC.

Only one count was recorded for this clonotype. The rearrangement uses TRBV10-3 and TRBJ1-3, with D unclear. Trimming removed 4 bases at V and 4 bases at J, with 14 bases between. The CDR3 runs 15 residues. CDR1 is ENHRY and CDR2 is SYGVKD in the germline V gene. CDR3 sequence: CAISATNGPGNTIYF. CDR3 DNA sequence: TGTGCCATCAGTGCGACGAACGGCCCGGGAAACACCATATATTTT.

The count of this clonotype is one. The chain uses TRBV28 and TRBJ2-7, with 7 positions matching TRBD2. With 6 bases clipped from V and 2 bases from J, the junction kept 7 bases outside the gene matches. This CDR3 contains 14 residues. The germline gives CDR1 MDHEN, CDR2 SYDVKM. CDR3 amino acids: CASRSSSGTYEQYF. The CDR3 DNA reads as TGTGCCAGCAGGTCCTCTAGCGGTACCTACGAGCAGTACTTC.

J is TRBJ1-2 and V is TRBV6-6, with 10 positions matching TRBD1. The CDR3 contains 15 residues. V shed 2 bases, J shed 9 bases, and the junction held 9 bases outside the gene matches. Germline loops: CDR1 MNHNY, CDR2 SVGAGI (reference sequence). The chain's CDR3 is CASSYEGDRGSSYTF. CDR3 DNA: TGTGCCAGCAGTTACGAAGGGGACAGGGGCTCTAGCTACACCTTC.

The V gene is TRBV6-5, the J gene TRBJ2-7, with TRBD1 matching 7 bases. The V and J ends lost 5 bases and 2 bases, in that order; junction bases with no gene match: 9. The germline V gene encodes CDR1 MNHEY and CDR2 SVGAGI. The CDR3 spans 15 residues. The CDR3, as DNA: TGTGCCAGCAGTCCCACCGGGACAGCAACCTACGAGCAGTACTTC. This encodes CASSPTGTATYEQYF.

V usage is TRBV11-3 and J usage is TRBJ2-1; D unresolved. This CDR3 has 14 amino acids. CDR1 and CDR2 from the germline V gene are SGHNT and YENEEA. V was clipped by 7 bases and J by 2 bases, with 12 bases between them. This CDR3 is CASNFGSAYNEQFF. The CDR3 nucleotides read TGTGCCAGCAACTTTGGCAGCGCCTACAATGAGCAGTTCTTC.

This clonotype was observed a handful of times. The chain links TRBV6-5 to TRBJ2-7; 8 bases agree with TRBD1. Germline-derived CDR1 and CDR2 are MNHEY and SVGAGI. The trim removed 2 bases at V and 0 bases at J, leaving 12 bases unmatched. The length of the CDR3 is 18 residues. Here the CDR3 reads CASSYGTGGHYSSYEQYF. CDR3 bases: TGTGCCAGCAGTTACGGTACAGGGGGGCACTACAGCTCCTACGAGCAGTACTTC.

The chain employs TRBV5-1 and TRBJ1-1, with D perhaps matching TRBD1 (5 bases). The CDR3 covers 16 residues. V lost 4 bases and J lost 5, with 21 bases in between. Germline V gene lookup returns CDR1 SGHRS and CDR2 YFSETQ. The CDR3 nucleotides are TGCGCCAGCAGCGTGCAGCCCGGGACCGAGGGAACTGAAGCTTTCTTT. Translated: CASSVQPGTEGTEAFF.

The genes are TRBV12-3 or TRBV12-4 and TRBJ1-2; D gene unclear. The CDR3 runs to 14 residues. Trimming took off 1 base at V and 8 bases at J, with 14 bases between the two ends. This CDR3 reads CASSLGAYGRGYTF. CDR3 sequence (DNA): TGTGCCAGCAGTTTAGGGGCCTATGGGAGGGGCTACACCTTC.

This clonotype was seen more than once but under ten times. CDR3 residues: CASSQNLAVQETQYF. CDR3 in DNA: TGTGCCAGCTCCCAAAATCTAGCGGTACAAGAGACCCAGTACTTC. This chain uses TRBV18 with TRBJ2-5; 7 bases are a match to TRBD2. The V gene's germline CDR1 is KGHSH and CDR2 LQKENI. The CDR3 is 15 amino acids. The V segment lost 6 bases and the J segment 2 bases; nucleotides outside the gene matches: 9.

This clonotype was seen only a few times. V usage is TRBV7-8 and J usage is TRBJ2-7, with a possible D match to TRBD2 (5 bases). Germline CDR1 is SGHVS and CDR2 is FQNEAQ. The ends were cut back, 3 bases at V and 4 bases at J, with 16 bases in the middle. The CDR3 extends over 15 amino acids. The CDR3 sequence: CASSFYTGWTYEQYF. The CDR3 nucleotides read TGTGCCAGCAGCTTCTACACGGGGTGGACGTACGAGCAGTACTTC.

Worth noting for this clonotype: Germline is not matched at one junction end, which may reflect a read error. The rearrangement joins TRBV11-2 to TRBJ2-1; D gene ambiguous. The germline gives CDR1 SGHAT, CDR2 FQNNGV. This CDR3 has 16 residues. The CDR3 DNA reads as TGCGCCAGCAGCCCATATGTAGGCAGCAATCTCAATGAGCAGTTCTTC. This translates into CASSPYVGSNLNEQFF.

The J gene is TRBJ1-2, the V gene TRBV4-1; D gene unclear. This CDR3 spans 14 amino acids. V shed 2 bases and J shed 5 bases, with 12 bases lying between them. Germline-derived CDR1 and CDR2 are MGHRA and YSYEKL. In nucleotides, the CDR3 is TGCGCCAGCAGCCAAAGGCCTCTAGATTATGGCTACACCTTC. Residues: CASSQRPLDYGYTF.

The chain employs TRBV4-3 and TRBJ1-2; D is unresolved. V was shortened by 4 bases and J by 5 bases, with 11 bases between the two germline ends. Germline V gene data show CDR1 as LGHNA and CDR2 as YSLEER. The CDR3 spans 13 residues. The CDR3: CASSRRGSYGYTF. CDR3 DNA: TGCGCCAGCAGCCGGCGGGGTTCTTATGGCTACACCTTC.

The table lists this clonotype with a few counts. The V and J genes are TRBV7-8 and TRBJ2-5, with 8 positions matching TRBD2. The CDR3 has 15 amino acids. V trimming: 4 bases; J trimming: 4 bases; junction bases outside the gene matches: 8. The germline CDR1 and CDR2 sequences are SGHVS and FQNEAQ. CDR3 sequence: CASSSLLAEGETQYF. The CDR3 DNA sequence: TGTGCCAGCAGCTCCTTACTAGCGGAAGGAGAGACCCAGTACTTC.

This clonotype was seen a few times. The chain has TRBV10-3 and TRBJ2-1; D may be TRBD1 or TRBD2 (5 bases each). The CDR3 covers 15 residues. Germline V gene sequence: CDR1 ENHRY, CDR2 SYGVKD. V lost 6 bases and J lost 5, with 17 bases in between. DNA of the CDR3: TGTGCCATCAGAGTATTGAGGGACGACAACAATGAGCAGTTCTTC. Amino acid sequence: CAIRVLRDDNNEQFF.

The CDR3 DNA is TGCAGTGCTAGAGATACAGGGCCTTCACCCCTCCACTTT. Encoded protein: CSARDTGPSPLHF. The chain has TRBV20-1 and TRBJ1-6; tentatively, D is TRBD1 (6 bases). Germline V gene data show CDR1 as DFQATT and CDR2 as SNEGSKA (reference sequence). The CDR3 runs to 13 residues. The V end lost 0 bases, the J end lost 9 bases, and 9 bases lay between the germline ends.

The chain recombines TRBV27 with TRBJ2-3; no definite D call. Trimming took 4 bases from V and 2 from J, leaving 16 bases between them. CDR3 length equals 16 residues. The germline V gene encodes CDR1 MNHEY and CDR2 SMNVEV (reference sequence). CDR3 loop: CASSSVLPRDTDTQYF. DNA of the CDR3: TGTGCCAGCAGTTCCGTCCTGCCGAGAGACACAGATACGCAGTATTTT.

The CDR3 bases are TGTGCCACCAGTGATCCGACAGGGATTGAAGCTTTCTTT. Amino acids: CATSDPTGIEAFF. This chain uses TRBV24-1 with TRBJ1-1, with 7 bases fitting TRBD1. V lost 3 bases to trimming and J lost 7 bases; unmatched junction nucleotides: 4. This CDR3 comprises 13 residues. Germline CDR1 KGHDR, CDR2 SFDVKD.

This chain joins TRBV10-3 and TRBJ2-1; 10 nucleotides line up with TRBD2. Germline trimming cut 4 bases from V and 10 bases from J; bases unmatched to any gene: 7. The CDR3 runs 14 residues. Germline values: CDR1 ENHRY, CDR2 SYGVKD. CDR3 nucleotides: TGTGCCATCAGTGGAGCGGGGGGGCCTGGGGAGCAGTTCTTC. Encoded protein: CAISGAGGPGEQFF.